Reported below is one T cell receptor beta chain. In the authors' workflow: For nucleated cells, counts were estimated from reference gene primer amplification. Profiled with immunoSEQ multiplex PCR; TCRdb holds only in-frame clones, not every one. That table is the source of V, J and clone size, and D and trimming were worked out from the DNA. Of about 75,000 clones listed, approximately 79% were seen once; the top ten hold approximately 5%. The sample is drawn from a study of blood T cell repertoires in COVID-19. Background on the study: Acute and convalescent COVID-19 specimens originated in the United States, Italy and Spain. T cells, B-cell-depleted T cells, or PBMCs supplied cDNA or gDNA.

J was trimmed by 5 bases and V by 7 bases; bases with no gene match: 9. In germline, CDR1 is LNHDA, CDR2 SQIVND (reference sequence). The CDR3 loop spans 16 amino acids. V and J are TRBV19 and TRBJ1-6; 9 bases are shared with TRBD1. Source material: peripheral blood. The TCR originated in an elderly woman with active or convalescent COVID-19. The CDR3 spells CASTLTGGRDNSPLHF. The DNA for the CDR3 is TGTGCCAGTACCCTTACAGGGGGCAGAGATAATTCACCCCTCCACTTT.